The clone carrying this T cell receptor (beta chain) was detected ten times or more. What it binds is unknown. This entry is derived from a study of CD8+CD57+ T cells in acquired aplastic anemia. Study in general: CD4+ and CD8+ cells, once sorted, gave DNA averaging approximately 3.4 ug. Study-wide results and caveats: Patients and controls shared some 30 CD8+ CDR3 sequences, highly expressed in patients.

There are 16 residues in the CDR3. Trimming took 4 bases from V and 5 from J, leaving 20 bases between them. CDR1 is SEHNR and CDR2 is FQNEAQ in the germline V gene (reference sequence). For sequencing, patients were chosen who had shown expansion of CD8+CD57+ cells by flow cytometry. Profiling of TCR beta VDJ combinations and CDR3 sequences used genomic DNA as template. In TCRdb, the reads were re-called with MiXCR into one record per CDR3 protein. The sample includes around 170,000 distinct CDR3 sequences, 40% to 55% of them seen just once. The J gene is TRBJ2-5, the V gene TRBV7-9; maybe TRBD2 (7 bases). Sequenced: sorted CD4+, CD8+, or CD8+CD57+ T cells (not recorded which) from PBMCs. The source of this sequence is a human donor with aplastic anemia. The DNA for the CDR3 is TGTGCCAGCAGCTCCAGGGCGGGGGCAGTCTTCGAGACCCAGTACTTC. This encodes CASSSRAGAVFETQYF.